Listed below are T cell receptor beta chains from one sample, sequenced in a study of regulatory dendritic cells for organ transplantation. Only in-frame clones appear in the TCRdb table, and some are missing; sequencing was by immunoSEQ multiplex PCR. Found here are fewer than 20,000 clones, roughly 80% of them singletons; the top ten hold about 3%. No antigen is known for these receptors. Sequencing was performed on memory CD4+ T cells from blood cultured with regulatory dendritic cells. Receptor source: a human donor in good health. Each CDR3 is given with its conserved first and last residue. A D gene is named only where the DNA matches it firmly. The listing skips clone size in some rows; elsewhere it reads once, few, many or a size class.

j_call d_call v_call clone_size cdr3_aa cdr3_nt
TRBJ1-1 NA TRBV6-4 NA CASSAGGNTEAFF TGTGCCAGCAGTGCGGGGGGGAACACTGAAGCTTTCTTT
TRBJ2-5 NA TRBV27 NA CASSPRRGGETQYF TGTGCCAGCAGTCCCCGGAGGGGCGGGGAGACCCAGTACTTC
TRBJ2-7 NA TRBV5-1 NA CASSLGASWGGEQYF TGCGCCAGCAGCTTGGGGGCTAGCTGGGGTGGAGAGCAGTACTTC
TRBJ1-1 NA TRBV28 NA CASSRYRAEAFF TGTGCCAGCAGCCGGTACAGGGCTGAAGCTTTCTTT
TRBJ1-2 TRBD1 TRBV30 few CAWSPSQGSYTF TGTGCCTGGAGTCCGTCACAGGGGAGCTACACCTTC
TRBJ1-5 TRBD1 TRBV5-8 NA CASRNRDRSQPRHF TGTGCCAGCCGGAACCGGGACAGATCTCAGCCCCGGCATTTT
TRBJ1-2 NA TRBV19 NA CASSIRGFNNYGYTF TGTGCCAGTAGTATCCGCGGTTTCAATAACTATGGCTACACCTTC
TRBJ2-7 NA TRBV11-2 once CASSSLGGAGYEQYF TGTGCCAGCAGCTCCTTGGGCGGGGCTGGTTACGAGCAGTACTTC
TRBJ2-5 TRBD2 TRBV5-3 NA CARITKRGCEETQYF TGTGCCAGAATCACCAAGCGGGGCTGCGAAGAGACCCAGTACTTC
TRBJ2-1 TRBD2 TRBV7-3 NA CASSANSGGYYNEQFF TGTGCCAGCAGCGCAAATAGCGGGGGGTACTACAATGAGCAGTTCTTC
TRBJ2-3 TRBD2 TRBV9 once CASSASSGRARDTQYF TGTGCCAGCAGCGCCTCTAGCGGGAGGGCCCGAGATACGCAGTATTTT
TRBJ2-5 TRBD2 TRBV7-2 NA CASSFWGGETQYF TGTGCCAGCAGCTTTTGGGGAGGGGAGACCCAGTACTTC
TRBJ2-1 NA TRBV7-9 NA CASSTSLGLDEQFF TGTGCCAGCAGCACGTCCCTAGGACTCGATGAGCAGTTCTTC
TRBJ2-7 TRBD1 TRBV7-8 NA CASTPLSLDRGFREQYF TGTGCCAGCACCCCATTATCCCTGGACAGGGGGTTTCGCGAGCAGTACTTC
TRBJ2-1 TRBD2 TRBV19 NA CASTRGGRALGEQFF TGTGCCAGTACCCGCGGCGGGAGGGCCCTGGGTGAGCAGTTCTTC
TRBJ2-5 TRBD2 TRBV19 NA CASSFLTSVIQETQYF TGTGCCAGTTCCTTTCTGACTAGCGTGATCCAAGAGACCCAGTACTTC
TRBJ2-1 NA TRBV20-1 NA CSANRYNEQFF TGCAGTGCTAACAGGTACAATGAGCAGTTCTTC
TRBJ2-7 TRBD1 TRBV15 NA CATSSFDRESYEQYF TGTGCCACCAGCAGCTTCGACAGGGAATCCTACGAGCAGTACTTC
TRBJ1-4 NA TRBV7-2 NA CASSPNRNEKLFF TGTGCCAGCAGCCCGAACAGGAATGAAAAACTGTTTTTT
TRBJ2-3 NA TRBV7-3 NA CASSLRREDTQYF TGTGCCAGCAGCTTAAGGCGGGAAGATACGCAGTATTTT
TRBJ2-1 NA TRBV6-5 NA CASKSSYNEQFF TGTGCCAGCAAAAGTTCCTACAATGAGCAGTTCTTC
TRBJ1-2 TRBD1 TRBV29-1 NA CSVGQGARGYTF TGCAGCGTTGGACAGGGGGCTCGAGGCTACACCTTC
TRBJ2-3 NA TRBV7-3 NA CASSRGAATDTQYF TGTGCCAGCAGCCGGGGGGCTGCCACAGATACGCAGTATTTT
TRBJ2-2 NA TRBV7-6 NA CASSAQIRELFF TGTGCCAGCAGCGCTCAGATTCGGGAGCTGTTTTTT
TRBJ1-5 NA TRBV5-6 NA CASSSRSGQPQHF TGTGCCAGCAGCTCTCGGTCCGGGCAGCCCCAGCATTTT
TRBJ1-5 NA TRBV4-2 NA CASSQETTPIGNQPQHF TGTGCCAGCAGCCAAGAAACGACTCCTATCGGCAATCAGCCCCAGCATTTT
TRBJ1-5 NA TRBV2 NA CASIGTPNQPQHF TGTGCCAGCATTGGGACGCCAAATCAGCCCCAGCATTTT
TRBJ2-1 NA TRBV6-4 NA CASRKDQSSYNEQFF TGTGCCAGCAGGAAGGACCAAAGCTCCTACAATGAGCAGTTCTTC
TRBJ2-3 NA TRBV28 NA CASTTHYTQYF TGTGCCAGCACCACCCACTATACGCAGTATTTT
TRBJ1-2 NA TRBV27 NA CASSQLTGNYGYTF TGTGCCAGCAGCCAACTCACAGGGAACTATGGCTACACCTTC
TRBJ2-3 NA TRBV29-1 NA CSVARRGRGTDTQYF TGCAGCGTCGCCAGGAGGGGGCGGGGCACAGATACGCAGTATTTT
TRBJ2-7 TRBD2 TRBV28 NA CASSPNRSGRASYEQYF TGTGCCAGCAGTCCAAACCGAAGCGGGAGGGCCTCCTACGAGCAGTACTTC
TRBJ2-1 NA TRBV7-2 NA CASSLGRSYNEQFF TGTGCCAGCAGCTTAGGCAGGAGCTACAATGAGCAGTTCTTC
TRBJ2-1 TRBD1 TRBV4-1 NA CASTRTGGNEQFF TGCGCCAGCACCCGGACAGGGGGCAATGAGCAGTTCTTC
TRBJ2-7 TRBD1 TRBV12-5 once CASGLVKLVLGQGTQYEQYF TGTGCTAGTGGTTTGGTAAAACTAGTTCTGGGACAGGGAACCCAATACGAGCAGTACTTC
TRBJ2-3 NA TRBV6-5 NA CASSRSGTDTQYF TGTGCCAGCAGCCGCTCGGGCACAGATACGCAGTATTTT
TRBJ2-1 NA TRBV2 NA CASSELQGGDEQFF TGTGCCAGCAGTGAATTGCAGGGTGGAGATGAGCAGTTCTTC
TRBJ1-6 TRBD1 TRBV2 NA CASSGDRNNNSPLHF TGTGCCAGCAGTGGGGACAGGAATAATAATTCACCCCTCCACTTT
TRBJ1-2 NA TRBV9 NA CASSVDLDDYGYTF TGTGCCAGCAGCGTAGATCTGGACGACTATGGCTACACCTTC
TRBJ1-4 NA TRBV30 NA CAWSLPGRANEKLFF TGTGCCTGGAGTCTCCCGGGACGGGCTAATGAAAAACTGTTTTTT
TRBJ2-3 TRBD2 TRBV27 once CASTLAGSTDTQYF TGTGCCAGCACCTTAGCGGGGAGCACAGATACGCAGTATTTT
TRBJ1-2 NA TRBV14 NA CASSQQNQGIDGYTF TGTGCCAGCAGCCAACAGAATCAGGGTATCGATGGCTACACCTTC
TRBJ2-5 NA TRBV5-1 once CASSLVLQETQYF TGCGCCAGCAGCTTGGTGCTCCAAGAGACCCAGTACTTC
TRBJ2-1 NA TRBV7-2 NA CASSLGPSNEQFF TGTGCCAGCAGCTTAGGACCCTCGAATGAGCAGTTCTTC
TRBJ1-2 NA TRBV5-8 few CASSFHLGYTF TGTGCCAGCAGCTTCCACCTTGGCTACACCTTC
TRBJ1-2 NA TRBV7-2 NA CASSLNYGYTF TGTGCCAGCAGCTTGAACTATGGCTACACCTTC
TRBJ1-1 NA TRBV30 few CAWSVGQIMNTEAFF TGTGCCTGGAGTGTAGGGCAGATCATGAACACTGAAGCTTTCTTT
TRBJ2-4 TRBD2 TRBV5-5 few CASSLVAASGNIQYF TGTGCCAGCAGCTTGGTGGCGGCTAGCGGAAACATTCAGTACTTC
TRBJ2-3 NA TRBV7-2 once CASSRGDTQYF TGTGCCAGCAGCCGAGGAGATACGCAGTATTTT
TRBJ2-3 TRBD1 TRBV19 few CASLDRGGTDTQYF TGTGCCTCCTTAGACAGGGGGGGCACAGATACGCAGTATTTT
TRBJ2-3 NA TRBV6-4 NA CASSDSSGAADTQYF TGTGCCAGCAGTGACTCGTCAGGGGCAGCAGATACGCAGTATTTT
TRBJ1-2 TRBD1 TRBV19 NA CASSMTRGDGYTF TGTGCCAGTAGTATGACCAGGGGGGACGGCTACACCTTC
TRBJ2-3 TRBD2 TRBV29-1 NA CSVASGSGVTDTQYF TGCAGCGTTGCCTCGGGTAGCGGGGTAACAGATACGCAGTATTTT
TRBJ1-5 NA TRBV7-2 NA CASSLGAGILNQPQHF TGTGCCAGCAGCTTAGGGGCAGGGATACTCAATCAGCCCCAGCATTTT
TRBJ2-1 NA TRBV4-3 NA CASSPTVRVWTGNEQFF TGCGCCAGCAGCCCAACGGTTAGGGTTTGGACTGGCAATGAGCAGTTCTTC
TRBJ2-5 NA TRBV7-9 NA CASSLGGGNQETQYF TGTGCCAGCAGCTTAGGCGGGGGCAACCAAGAGACCCAGTACTTC
TRBJ2-2 TRBD1 TRBV4-3 NA CASRLTTGMTGELFF TGCGCCAGCAGGCTGACGACAGGGATGACCGGGGAGCTGTTTTTT
TRBJ2-3 TRBD2 TRBV7-8 NA CASSLGPGLAGVSTDTQYF TGTGCCAGCAGCTTAGGCCCGGGACTAGCGGGAGTTAGCACAGATACGCAGTATTTT
TRBJ1-1 NA TRBV6-5 NA CASSPEPRVNTEAFF TGTGCCAGCAGTCCCGAACCCAGGGTGAACACTGAAGCTTTCTTT
TRBJ2-2 NA TRBV7-2 NA CASRRSGSGGELFF TGTGCCAGTCGCCGATCCGGATCGGGCGGGGAGCTGTTTTTT